This TCR beta chain was recorded in a study of blood T cell repertoires in COVID-19. The overall study: COVID-19 samples, acute and convalescent, were from the United States, Italy and Spain.

Methods used by the authors: Reference gene primer amplification yielded estimated nucleated cell counts. Method: immunoSEQ multiplex PCR; TCRdb's copy keeps in-frame clones and lacks some. From that table come the V and J calls and clone size; the DNA was used to work out D and trimming. This table holds approximately 190,000 clones, 84% found once. The CDR3 covers 14 residues. Trimming left V 6 bases short and J 7 bases short, with 17 bases between. Germline CDR1 and CDR2: SGHAT and FQNNGV. The receptor was isolated from a human donor in a cohort sampled during active COVID-19. Material: peripheral blood. The chain has TRBV11-2 and TRBJ2-3, with D possibly being TRBD1 (5 bases). As DNA, the CDR3 is TGTGCCAGCAGTCATCCTGATAGGGGATATACGCAGTATTTT. Protein sequence: CASSHPDRGYTQYF.